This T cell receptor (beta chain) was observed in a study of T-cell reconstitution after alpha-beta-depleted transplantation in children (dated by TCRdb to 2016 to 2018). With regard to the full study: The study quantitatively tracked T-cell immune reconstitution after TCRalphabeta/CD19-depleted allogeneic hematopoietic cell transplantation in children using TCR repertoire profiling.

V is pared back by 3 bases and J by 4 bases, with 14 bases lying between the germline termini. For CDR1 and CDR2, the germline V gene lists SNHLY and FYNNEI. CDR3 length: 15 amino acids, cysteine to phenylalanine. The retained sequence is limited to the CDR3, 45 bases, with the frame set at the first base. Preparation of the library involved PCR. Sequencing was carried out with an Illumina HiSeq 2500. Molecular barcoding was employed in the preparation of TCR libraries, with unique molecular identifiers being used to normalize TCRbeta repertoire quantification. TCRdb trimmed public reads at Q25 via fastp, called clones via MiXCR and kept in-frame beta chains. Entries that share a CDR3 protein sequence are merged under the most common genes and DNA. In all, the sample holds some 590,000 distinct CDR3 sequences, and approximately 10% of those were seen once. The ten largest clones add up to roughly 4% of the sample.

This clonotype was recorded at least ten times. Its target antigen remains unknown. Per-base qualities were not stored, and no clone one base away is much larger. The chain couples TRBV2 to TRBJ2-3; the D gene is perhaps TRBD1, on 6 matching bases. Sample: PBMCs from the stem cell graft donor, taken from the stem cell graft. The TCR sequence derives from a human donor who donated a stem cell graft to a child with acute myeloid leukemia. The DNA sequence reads TGTGCCAGCAGTGAGGGGGCAATTGGAGCAGATACGCAGTATTTT. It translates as CASSEGAIGADTQYF. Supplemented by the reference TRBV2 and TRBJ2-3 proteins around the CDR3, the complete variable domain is EPEVTQTPSHQVTQMGQEVILRCVPISNHLYFYWYRQILGQKVEFLVSFYNNEISEKSEIFDDQFSVERPDGSNFTLKIRSTKLEDSAMYFCASSEGAIGADTQYFGPGTRLTVL.